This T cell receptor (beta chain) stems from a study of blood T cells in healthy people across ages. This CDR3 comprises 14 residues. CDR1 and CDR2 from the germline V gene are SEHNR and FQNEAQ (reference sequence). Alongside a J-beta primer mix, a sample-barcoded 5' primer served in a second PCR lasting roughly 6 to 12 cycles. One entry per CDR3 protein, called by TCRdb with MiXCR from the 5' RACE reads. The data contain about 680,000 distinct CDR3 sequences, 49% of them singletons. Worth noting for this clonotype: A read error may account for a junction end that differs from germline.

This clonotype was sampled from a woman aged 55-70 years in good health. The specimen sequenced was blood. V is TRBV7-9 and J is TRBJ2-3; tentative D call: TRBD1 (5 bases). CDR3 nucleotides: TGTGCCAGCAACTTAGTAGGGGATGCAGATACGCAGTATTTT. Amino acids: CASNLVGDADTQYF.